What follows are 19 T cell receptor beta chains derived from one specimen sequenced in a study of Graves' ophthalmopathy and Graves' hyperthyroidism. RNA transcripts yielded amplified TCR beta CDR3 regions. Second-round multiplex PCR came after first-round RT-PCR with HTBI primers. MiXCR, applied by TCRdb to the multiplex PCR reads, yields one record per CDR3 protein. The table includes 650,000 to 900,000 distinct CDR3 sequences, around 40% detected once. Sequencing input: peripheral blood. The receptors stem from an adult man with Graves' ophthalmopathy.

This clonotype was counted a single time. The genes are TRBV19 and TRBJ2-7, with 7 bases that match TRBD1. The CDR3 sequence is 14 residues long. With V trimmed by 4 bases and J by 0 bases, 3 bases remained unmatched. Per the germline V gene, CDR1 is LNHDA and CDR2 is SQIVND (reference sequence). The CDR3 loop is CASSKGQSSYEQYF. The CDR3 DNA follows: TGTGCCAGTAGTAAGGGACAGAGCTCCTACGAGCAGTACTTC.

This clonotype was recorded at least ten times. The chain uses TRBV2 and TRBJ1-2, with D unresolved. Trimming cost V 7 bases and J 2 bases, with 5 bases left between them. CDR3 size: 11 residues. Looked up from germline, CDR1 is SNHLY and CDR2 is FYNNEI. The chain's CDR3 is CASKENYGYTF. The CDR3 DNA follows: TGTGCCAGCAAAGAGAACTATGGCTACACCTTC.

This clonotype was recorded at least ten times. The CDR3 loop reads CASNPGGINTEAFF. DNA for the CDR3: TGTGCCAGCAACCCCGGGGGCATTAACACTGAAGCTTTCTTT. V usage is TRBV2 and J usage is TRBJ1-1; possibly TRBD1 for D (6 bases). Germline assignment: CDR1 SNHLY and CDR2 FYNNEI. The CDR3 runs 14 residues. Trimming shortened V by 7 bases and J by 2 bases, and 14 bases separated the two germline ends.

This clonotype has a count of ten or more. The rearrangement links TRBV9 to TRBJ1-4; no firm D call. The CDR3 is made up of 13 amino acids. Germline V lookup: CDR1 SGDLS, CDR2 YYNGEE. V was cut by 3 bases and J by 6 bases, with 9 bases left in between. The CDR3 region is CASSGPSDEKLFF. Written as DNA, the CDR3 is TGTGCCAGCAGCGGCCCTTCGGATGAAAAACTGTTTTTT. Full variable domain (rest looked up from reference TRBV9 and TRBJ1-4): DSGVTQTPKHLITATGQRVTLRCSPRSGDLSVYWYQQSLDQGLQFLIQYYNGEERAKGNILERFSAQQFPDLHSELNLSSLELGDSALYFCASSGPSDEKLFFGSGTQLSVL.

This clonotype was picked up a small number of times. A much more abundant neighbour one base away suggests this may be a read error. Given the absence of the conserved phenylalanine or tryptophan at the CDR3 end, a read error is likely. The CDR3 DNA follows: TGCAGCGCCAAATTGACAGGGGATTCACCCCTCCACCTT. This gives the protein CSAKLTGDSPLHL. The chain couples TRBV29-1 to TRBJ1-6; 8 nucleotides align to TRBD1. The J segment lost 8 bases and the V segment lost 7 bases, leaving 7 bases of the junction unmatched. This CDR3 region has 13 residues. Germline loops: CDR1 SQVTM, CDR2 ANQGSEA.

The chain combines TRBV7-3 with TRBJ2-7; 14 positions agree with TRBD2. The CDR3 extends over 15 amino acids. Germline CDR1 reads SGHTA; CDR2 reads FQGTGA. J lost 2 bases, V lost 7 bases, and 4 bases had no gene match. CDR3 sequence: CASIMGLAGAYEQYF. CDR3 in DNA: TGTGCCAGCATCATGGGACTAGCGGGAGCCTACGAGCAGTACTTC.

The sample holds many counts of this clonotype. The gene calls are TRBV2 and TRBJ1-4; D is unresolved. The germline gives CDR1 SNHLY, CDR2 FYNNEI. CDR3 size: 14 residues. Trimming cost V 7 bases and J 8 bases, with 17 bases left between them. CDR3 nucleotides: TGTGCCAGCAATACCCCGACCACACAAGAAAAACTGTTTTTT. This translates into CASNTPTTQEKLFF.

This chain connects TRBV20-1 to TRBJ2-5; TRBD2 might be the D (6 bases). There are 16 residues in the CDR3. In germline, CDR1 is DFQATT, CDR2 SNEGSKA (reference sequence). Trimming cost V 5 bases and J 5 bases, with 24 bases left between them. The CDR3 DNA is TGCAGTGCTGAACGACAGTCGGACTATTTAAGGGAGACCCAGTACTTC. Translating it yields CSAERQSDYLRETQYF.

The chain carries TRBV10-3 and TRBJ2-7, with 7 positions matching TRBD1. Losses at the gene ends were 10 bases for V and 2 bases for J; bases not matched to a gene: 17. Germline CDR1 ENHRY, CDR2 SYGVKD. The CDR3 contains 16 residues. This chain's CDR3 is CASRERTGQGAYEQYF. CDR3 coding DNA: TGTGCCAGCAGGGAGAGAACAGGGCAGGGGGCCTACGAGCAGTACTTC.

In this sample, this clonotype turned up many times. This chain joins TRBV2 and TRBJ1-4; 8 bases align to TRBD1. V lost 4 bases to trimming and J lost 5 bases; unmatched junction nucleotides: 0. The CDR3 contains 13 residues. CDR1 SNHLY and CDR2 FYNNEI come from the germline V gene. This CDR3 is CASSGTGNEKLFF. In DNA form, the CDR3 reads TGTGCCAGCAGTGGGACAGGGAATGAAAAACTGTTTTTT. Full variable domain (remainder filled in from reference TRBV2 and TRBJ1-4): EPEVTQTPSHQVTQMGQEVILRCVPISNHLYFYWYRQILGQKVEFLVSFYNNEISEKSEIFDDQFSVERPDGSNFTLKIRSTKLEDSAMYFCASSGTGNEKLFFGSGTQLSVL.

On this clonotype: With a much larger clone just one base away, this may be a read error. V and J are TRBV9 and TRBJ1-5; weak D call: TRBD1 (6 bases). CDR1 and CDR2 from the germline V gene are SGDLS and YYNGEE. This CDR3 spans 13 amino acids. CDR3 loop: CASSGRDNKPQHF. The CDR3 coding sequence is TGTGCCAGCAGCGGCAGGGACAATAAGCCCCAGCATTTT. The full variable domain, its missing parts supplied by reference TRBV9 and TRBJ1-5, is DSGVTQTPKHLITATGQRVTLRCSPRSGDLSVYWYQQSLDQGLQFLIQYYNGEERAKGNILERFSAQQFPDLHSELNLSSLELGDSALYFCASSGRDNKPQHFGDGTRLSIL.

The CDR3 DNA reads TGCGCCAGCAGCCACGCCGGGACTGTGTACGAGCAGTACTTC. Protein product: CASSHAGTVYEQYF. The chain carries TRBV4-3 and TRBJ2-7; maybe TRBD2 (6 bases). The CDR3 is made up of 14 amino acids. V lost 3 bases, J lost 4 bases, and 13 bases lay in between. The germline gives CDR1 LGHNA, CDR2 YSLEER.

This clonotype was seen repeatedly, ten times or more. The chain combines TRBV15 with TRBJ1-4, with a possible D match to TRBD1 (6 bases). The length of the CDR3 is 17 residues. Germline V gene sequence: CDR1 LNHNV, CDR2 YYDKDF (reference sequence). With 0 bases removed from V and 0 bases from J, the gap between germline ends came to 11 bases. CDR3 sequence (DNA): TGTGCCACCAGCAGAGAAACAGGGTGGGCAACTAATGAAAAACTGTTTTTT. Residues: CATSRETGWATNEKLFF.

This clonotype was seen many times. The DNA for the CDR3 is TGCAGTGCGGCCGATGGGGAGCGGGGTAAAGAGACCCAGTACTTC. It yields the protein CSAADGERGKETQYF. This rearrangement joins TRBV20-1 to TRBJ2-5, with TRBD2 identical over 7 bases. In germline, CDR1 is DFQATT, CDR2 SNEGSKA (reference sequence). The CDR3 runs 15 residues. V lost 6 bases, J lost 3 bases, and 13 bases stayed unmatched.

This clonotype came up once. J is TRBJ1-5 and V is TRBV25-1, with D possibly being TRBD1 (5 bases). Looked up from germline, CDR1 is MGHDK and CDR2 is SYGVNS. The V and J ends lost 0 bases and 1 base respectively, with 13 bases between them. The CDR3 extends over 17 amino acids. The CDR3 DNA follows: TGTGCCAGCAGTGAATATGCGGAGGGGAAGAGCAATCAGCCCCAGCATTTT. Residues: CASSEYAEGKSNQPQHF.

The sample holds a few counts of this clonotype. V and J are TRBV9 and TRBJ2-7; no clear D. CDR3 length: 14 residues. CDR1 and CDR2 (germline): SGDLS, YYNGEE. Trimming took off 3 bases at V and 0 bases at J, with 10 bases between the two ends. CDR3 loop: CASSGISNSYEQYF. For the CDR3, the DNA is TGTGCCAGCAGCGGTATCTCTAACTCCTACGAGCAGTACTTC.

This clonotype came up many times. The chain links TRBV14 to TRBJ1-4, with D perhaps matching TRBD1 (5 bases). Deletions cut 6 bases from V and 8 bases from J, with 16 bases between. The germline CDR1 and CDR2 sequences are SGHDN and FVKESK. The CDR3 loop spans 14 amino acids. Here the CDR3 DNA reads TGTGCCAGCAGAGCCGGGACGTCAGGGGAAAAACTGTTTTTT. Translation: CASRAGTSGEKLFF.

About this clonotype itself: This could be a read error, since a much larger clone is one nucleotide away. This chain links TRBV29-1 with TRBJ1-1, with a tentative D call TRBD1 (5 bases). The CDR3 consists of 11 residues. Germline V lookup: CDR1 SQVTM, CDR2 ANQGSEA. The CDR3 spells CSGGMNTEAFF. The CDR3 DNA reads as TGCAGTGGGGGGATGAACACTGAAGCTTTCTTT.

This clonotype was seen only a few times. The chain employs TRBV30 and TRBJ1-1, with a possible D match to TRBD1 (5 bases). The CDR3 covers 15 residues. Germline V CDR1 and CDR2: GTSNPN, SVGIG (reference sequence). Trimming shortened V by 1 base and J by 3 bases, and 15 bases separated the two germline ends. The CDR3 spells CAWSGGEGPYTEAFF. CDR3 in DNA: TGTGCCTGGAGTGGGGGCGAAGGTCCATACACTGAAGCTTTCTTT.